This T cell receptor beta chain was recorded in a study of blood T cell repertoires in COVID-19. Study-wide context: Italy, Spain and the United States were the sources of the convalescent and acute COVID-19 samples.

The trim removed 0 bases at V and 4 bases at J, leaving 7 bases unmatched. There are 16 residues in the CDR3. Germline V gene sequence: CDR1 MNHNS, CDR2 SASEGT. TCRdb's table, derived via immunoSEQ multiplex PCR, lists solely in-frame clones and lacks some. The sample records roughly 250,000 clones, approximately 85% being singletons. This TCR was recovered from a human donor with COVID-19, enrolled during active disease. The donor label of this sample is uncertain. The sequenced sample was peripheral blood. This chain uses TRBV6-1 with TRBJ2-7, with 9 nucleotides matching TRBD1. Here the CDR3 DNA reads TGTGCCAGCAGTGAAGCGCCCGGGACAGGGTTGTACGAGCAGTACTTC. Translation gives CASSEAPGTGLYEQYF.